The 21 T cell receptor beta chains reported below all come from one sample, sequenced in a study of T cells in Graves' hyperthyroidism and ophthalmopathy. RNA transcripts provided the source from which TCR beta CDR3 regions were amplified. TCR CDR3 regions were first amplified by RT-PCR with HTBI primers. TCRdb fed the multiplex PCR reads into MiXCR, producing one record per CDR3 protein. In the table there are approximately 400,000 distinct CDR3 sequences, just under 15% of which are singletons. The sequencing sample was made of blood. The receptors were sampled from a woman younger than 45 with Graves' hyperthyroidism.

This clonotype occurred a few times. V and J are TRBV7-3 and TRBJ2-1; D might be TRBD2 (7 bases). Trimming pared 2 bases from V and 1 base from J, leaving 12 bases between. There are 16 residues in the CDR3. Per germline, CDR1 SGHTA and CDR2 FQGTGA. The CDR3 loop reads CASSLGGALSYNEQFF. The CDR3 DNA follows: TGTGCCAGCAGCTTAGGGGGGGCTTTATCCTACAATGAGCAGTTCTTC.

CDR3 nucleotide sequence: TGTGCCATCAGGCCTGGACTAGCGGGTACAGATACGCAGTATTTT. Translating it yields CAIRPGLAGTDTQYF. The V and J genes are TRBV10-3 and TRBJ2-3; 11 bases fit TRBD2. V was pared by 6 bases and J by 3 bases, with 5 bases of the junction left unmatched. Germline values: CDR1 ENHRY, CDR2 SYGVKD. This CDR3 has 15 amino acids.

This chain uses TRBV7-9 with TRBJ1-1; no reliable D call. The germline V gene has CDR1 SEHNR and CDR2 FQNEAQ (reference sequence). Trimming took off 3 bases at V and 5 bases at J, with 16 bases between the two ends. The CDR3 is 15 residues long. The CDR3 region has the DNA TGTGCCAGCAGCTTGGTAGCCTTCGTGGGGACTGAAGCTTTCTTT. Translated, it gives CASSLVAFVGTEAFF. The full variable domain, its missing parts supplied by reference TRBV7-9 and TRBJ1-1, is DTGVSQNPRHKITKRGQNVTFRCDPISEHNRLYWYRQTLGQGPEFLTYFQNEAQLEKSRLLSDRFSAERPKGSFSTLEIQRTEQGDSAMYLCASSLVAFVGTEAFFGQGTRLTVV.

A word on this clonotype: A read error is possible here, since a much larger clone lies one base away. V is TRBV18 and J is TRBJ2-1, with D perhaps given as TRBD1 or TRBD2 (5 bases each). Germline-derived CDR1 and CDR2 are KGHSH and LQKENI. This CDR3 comprises 16 residues. This chain's CDR3 is CVSSPPPGSNYNEQFF. The CDR3 DNA reads as TGTGTCAGCTCACCACCACCAGGGAGTAACTACAATGAGCAGTTCTTC.

In this sample, this clonotype turned up a few times. The chain carries TRBV9 and TRBJ1-5; a possible D gene is TRBD1 (5 bases). The CDR3 extends over 14 amino acids. The ends were cut back, 1 base at V and 6 bases at J, with 11 bases in the middle. CDR1 and CDR2 from the germline V gene are SGDLS and YYNGEE. The CDR3 nucleotides read TGTGCCAGCAGCGTAAGAGGGGAGGGTCAGCCCCAGCATTTT. Amino acid sequence: CASSVRGEGQPQHF.

At least ten counts were recorded for this clonotype. This rearrangement joins TRBV28 to TRBJ1-1; D gene ambiguous. V lost 2 bases and J lost 5, with 6 bases in between. The CDR3 covers 12 residues. Germline V gene sequence: CDR1 MDHEN, CDR2 SYDVKM. CDR3 in amino acids: CASSLRWTEAFF. CDR3 nucleotide sequence: TGTGCCAGCAGTTTAAGGTGGACTGAAGCTTTCTTT.

Many counts were recorded for this clonotype. The chain employs TRBV4-1 and TRBJ2-7; no clear D. CDR1 MGHRA and CDR2 YSYEKL come from the germline V gene. This CDR3 is 14 amino acids long. With 1 base removed from V and 3 bases from J, the gap between germline ends came to 10 bases. The CDR3 DNA is TGCGCCAGCAGCCAAGTACAGCGAAACTACGAGCAGTACTTC. Protein product: CASSQVQRNYEQYF.

This clonotype was seen more than once but under ten times. This chain connects TRBV9 to TRBJ2-1; 7 bases line up with TRBD1. J lost 1 base, V lost 4 bases, and 5 bases had no gene match. Germline values: CDR1 SGDLS, CDR2 YYNGEE. The CDR3 length is 15 residues. In DNA, the CDR3 is TGTGCCAGCAGCCCGGGACAGCAGTCCTACAATGAGCAGTTCTTC. Translated: CASSPGQQSYNEQFF.

This clonotype occurred many times. The chain is built from TRBV2 and TRBJ2-7, with 9 positions matching TRBD1. Germline loops: CDR1 SNHLY, CDR2 FYNNEI. The V gene end was trimmed by 6 bases and the J gene end by 0 bases; junction bases not matched to a gene: 9. The CDR3 runs to 16 residues. CDR3 amino acids: CASRRGAGQGSYEQYF. The CDR3 bases are TGTGCCAGCAGACGAGGAGCGGGACAGGGCTCCTACGAGCAGTACTTC.

The CDR3 nucleotides read TGTGCCAGCAGCCCGGGGACAGGGGTGCAGCCCCAGCATTTT. Amino acids: CASSPGTGVQPQHF. The V and J genes are TRBV5-4 and TRBJ1-5, with 10 positions matching TRBD1. The CDR3 extends over 14 amino acids. Germline CDR1 is SGHNT and CDR2 is YYREEE (reference sequence). V trimming: 4 bases; J trimming: 7 bases; junction bases outside the gene matches: 5.

This chain's CDR3 is CASSEFSSQNEQFF. The CDR3 DNA reads as TGCGCCAGCAGTGAGTTCTCGAGCCAGAATGAGCAGTTCTTC. The gene calls are TRBV10-2 and TRBJ2-1; D ambiguous. This CDR3 contains 14 residues. Germline loops: CDR1 WSHSY, CDR2 SAAADI. Trimming removed 1 base at V and 7 bases at J, with 11 bases between.

V is TRBV2 and J is TRBJ2-1; 10 bases agree with TRBD1. The ends lost 4 bases at V and 7 bases at J; junction bases unmatched: 4. This CDR3 is built from 14 residues. Per the germline V gene, CDR1 is SNHLY and CDR2 is FYNNEI. The CDR3 loop is CASSGQGARNEQFF. In DNA, the CDR3 is TGTGCCAGCAGTGGACAGGGGGCGAGGAATGAGCAGTTCTTC. Based on the CDR3 plus reference TRBV2 and TRBJ2-1, the full variable domain is EPEVTQTPSHQVTQMGQEVILRCVPISNHLYFYWYRQILGQKVEFLVSFYNNEISEKSEIFDDQFSVERPDGSNFTLKIRSTKLEDSAMYFCASSGQGARNEQFFGPGTRLTVL.

This clonotype occurred a few times. The chain carries TRBV4-2 and TRBJ2-1; maybe TRBD1 (6 bases). Trimming left V 5 bases short and J 3 bases short, with 11 bases between. The CDR3 totals 14 residues. Looked up from germline, CDR1 is LGHNA and CDR2 is YNFKEQ. The CDR3: CASSDRTFYNEQFF. DNA of the CDR3: TGTGCCAGCAGCGACAGGACTTTCTACAATGAGCAGTTCTTC.

This clonotype was seen more than once but under ten times. V gene TRBV2 combines with J gene TRBJ2-2; D remains ambiguous. Trimming took 4 bases from V and 0 from J, leaving 6 bases between them. This CDR3 is built from 14 residues. CDR1 is SNHLY, CDR2 FYNNEI, per germline. The CDR3 is CASSVDSNTGELFF. CDR3 nucleotides: TGTGCCAGCAGTGTTGATTCGAACACCGGGGAGCTGTTTTTT.

This clonotype was seen only a few times. J is TRBJ2-1 and V is TRBV7-9; D gene unclear. Germline CDR1 reads SEHNR; CDR2 reads FQNEAQ (reference sequence). Trimming took 6 bases from V and 7 from J, leaving 7 bases between them. The CDR3 runs to 11 residues. CDR3 bases: TGTGCCAGCAGTGGAGTTAATGAGCAGTTCTTC. Amino acid sequence: CASSGVNEQFF.

Only a few counts were recorded for this clonotype. This chain links TRBV27 with TRBJ2-7; possibly TRBD1 or TRBD2 for D (5 bases each). The CDR3 spans 15 residues. Looked up from germline, CDR1 is MNHEY and CDR2 is SMNVEV (reference sequence). V was pared by 3 bases and J by 5 bases, with 17 bases between. The DNA of the CDR3 is TGTGCCAGCAGTTTGGAGGACCCTCGGGGCCACGAGCAGTACTTC. Its translation is CASSLEDPRGHEQYF.

This clonotype appeared many times. This chain uses TRBV2 with TRBJ2-3; 8 bases align to TRBD2. This CDR3 comprises 17 residues. CDR1 is SNHLY and CDR2 is FYNNEI in the germline V gene. Germline trimming cut 6 bases from V and 0 bases from J; bases unmatched to any gene: 11. CDR3 DNA sequence: TGTGCCAGCAGGGGGACCATTAGCGGGACTAGCACAGATACGCAGTATTTT. This sequence encodes CASRGTISGTSTDTQYF. Supplemented by reference TRBV2 and TRBJ2-3, the full variable domain reads EPEVTQTPSHQVTQMGQEVILRCVPISNHLYFYWYRQILGQKVEFLVSFYNNEISEKSEIFDDQFSVERPDGSNFTLKIRSTKLEDSAMYFCASRGTISGTSTDTQYFGPGTRLTVL.

As concerns this clonotype: A much more abundant neighbour one base away suggests this may be a read error. The rearrangement joins TRBV10-1 to TRBJ2-3; D may be TRBD2 (6 bases). V gave up 2 bases and J gave up 0 bases, with 6 bases separating them. CDR1 is WNHNN and CDR2 is SYGVQD in the germline V gene (reference sequence). CDR3 length: 14 residues. CDR3 amino acids: CASSEGRSTDTQYF. The CDR3 DNA sequence: TGCGCCAGCAGTGAGGGGAGGAGCACAGATACGCAGTATTTT.

This clonotype was seen a few times. The CDR3 DNA follows: TGTGCCAGCAGCTTAGGACTAGCGGAGGCGGAGTACTTC. It codes for CASSLGLAEAEYF. The J gene is TRBJ2-5, the V gene TRBV11-2; 9 bases fit TRBD2. Unmatched junction bases numbered 6, after V lost 1 base and J lost 12 bases. The CDR3 contains 13 residues. The germline V gene encodes CDR1 SGHAT and CDR2 FQNNGV.

This clonotype was recorded many times. The V call is TRBV28, the J call TRBJ2-3; D gene ambiguous. There are 12 residues in the CDR3. V was clipped by 6 bases and J by 8 bases, with 12 bases between them. The V gene's germline CDR1 is MDHEN and CDR2 SYDVKM. The CDR3 is CASRNSSGTQYF. CDR3 sequence (DNA): TGTGCCAGCAGGAACAGTAGTGGTACGCAGTATTTT.

This clonotype was detected ten times or more. The chain has TRBV24-1 and TRBJ2-5; the D call may be TRBD1 or TRBD2 (5 bases each). This CDR3 comprises 15 residues. V dropped 2 bases and J dropped 6 bases, with 15 bases sitting between them. Germline V gene data show CDR1 as KGHDR and CDR2 as SFDVKD. CDR3 residues: CATSDSTGGPQTQYF. The CDR3 DNA is TGTGCCACCAGTGATTCAACAGGAGGTCCTCAGACCCAGTACTTC.